The 26 T cell receptor beta chains listed next were all sequenced from one sample in a study of regulatory T cells in long-lasting Graves disease (dated by TCRdb to the early 2020s). The method was multiplex PCR. Sequencing instrument: Illumina HiSeq 4000. TCR beta libraries were built with iRepertoire HTBI primers and Arm-PCR amplification of CDR3 regions. TCRdb reanalyzed the raw reads on its own, using fastp at Q25 for trimming and MiXCR for clone calling, and kept in-frame beta chains. When rows share a CDR3 protein, they turn into one entry using the most common DNA and genes. This sample has 400,000 to 500,000 distinct CDR3 sequences in its table, and roughly 23% of those were observed once. Under 15% of the sample goes to the ten largest clones. Sample time point, as interpreted from the label and publication: persistent/refractory GD, antithyroid drugs over 5 years with positive TRAb. For both TCR sequencing and RNA sequencing, RNA was extracted from PBMCs in TRIzol.

The sequenced sample was peripheral blood mononuclear cells (PBMCs), obtained when the disease was refractory, from a patient treated with antithyroid drugs. These receptors were collected from a female donor with Graves disease.

The chain links TRBV6-1 to TRBJ1-2; 7 bases line up with TRBD1. The CDR3 spans 12 residues. The germline V gene encodes CDR1 MNHNS and CDR2 SASEGT. Trimming removed 7 bases from V and 8 bases from J; junction bases left unmatched: 7. CDR3 amino acids: CASNRQGSGYTF. The CDR3 nucleotides read TGTGCCAGCAATCGACAGGGATCCGGCTACACCTTC.

This clonotype showed up many times. The chain links TRBV7-8 to TRBJ1-2; TRBD1 might be the D (5 bases). The V and J ends lost 3 bases and 14 bases respectively, with 16 bases between them. The germline V gene encodes CDR1 SGHVS and CDR2 FQNEAQ. The CDR3 totals 12 residues. The CDR3 coding sequence is TGTGCCAGCAGCTTTTGGGGGGGGGTGTTTACCTTC. It encodes CASSFWGGVFTF.

The table lists this clonotype with many counts. The chain joins TRBV25-1 to TRBJ2-5; the match to TRBD2 covers 8 bases. The CDR3 is 15 amino acids. V gave up 6 bases and J gave up 1 base; unmatched junction bases: 7. CDR1 is MGHDK, CDR2 SYGVNS, per germline. CDR3 DNA sequence: TGTGCCAGCAGCCCGACTAGCGCCCTCCAAGAGACCCAGTACTTC. Translating it yields CASSPTSALQETQYF.

In its sample, this clonotype was seen a few times. V usage is TRBV20-1 and J usage is TRBJ2-5; 12 positions agree with TRBD2. CDR3 size: 18 residues. V trimming: 4 bases; J trimming: 5 bases; junction bases outside the gene matches: 17. Germline lookup yields CDR1 DFQATT and CDR2 SNEGSKA (reference sequence). CDR3 loop: CSATGALAGGWFAETQYF. CDR3 nucleotide sequence: TGCAGTGCTACTGGGGCCCTAGCGGGGGGGTGGTTCGCGGAGACCCAGTACTTC.

V is TRBV5-1 and J is TRBJ1-2; 10 bases are shared with TRBD1. CDR3 length: 13 amino acids. Germline CDR1 is SGHRS and CDR2 is YFSETQ. V was clipped by 5 bases and J by 8 bases; unmatched bases: 6. The CDR3 DNA reads TGCGCCAGCAGGGGGACAGGGGAGCGGGGCTACACCTTC. This codes for CASRGTGERGYTF.

This clonotype was picked up a small number of times. The CDR3 bases are TGTGCCAGCAGCTTAGGACAGCAAAACTATGGCTACACCTTC. The encoded protein is CASSLGQQNYGYTF. The J gene is TRBJ1-2, the V gene TRBV7-2; D possibly corresponds to TRBD1 (5 bases). V lost 1 base and J 2 bases, leaving 8 bases between the germline ends. The CDR3 is 14 amino acids. Looked up from germline, CDR1 is SGHTA and CDR2 is FQGNSA. Using reference TRBV7-2 and TRBJ1-2 for the parts outside the CDR3, the full variable domain is GAGVSQSPSNKVTEKGKDVELRCDPISGHTALYWYRQSLGQGLEFLIYFQGNSAPDKSGLPSDRFSAERTGGSVSTLTIQRTQQEDSAVYLCASSLGQQNYGYTFGSGTRLTVV.

The sample holds many counts of this clonotype. DNA of the CDR3: TGTGCCAGCAGCTTAGCGCCCCCTAGCACTGAGACCCAGTACTTC. Protein sequence: CASSLAPPSTETQYF. The chain uses TRBV7-2 and TRBJ2-5, with D possibly TRBD2 on 5 matching bases. V lost 0 bases to trimming and J lost 5 bases, with 13 bases between them. In germline, CDR1 is SGHTA, CDR2 FQGNSA. This CDR3 has 15 amino acids.

This clonotype was counted a few times. The rearrangement uses TRBV18 and TRBJ1-1; maybe TRBD1 (6 bases). There are 12 residues in the CDR3. CDR1 KGHSH and CDR2 LQKENI come from the germline V gene. V was pared by 3 bases and J by 9 bases, with 11 bases between. The CDR3 region is CASSPETGKAFF. CDR3 DNA sequence: TGTGCCAGCTCACCTGAGACAGGTAAAGCTTTCTTT. Looking up the rest from reference TRBV18 and TRBJ1-1 gives the full variable domain: NAGVMQNPRHLVRRRGQEARLRCSPMKGHSHVYWYRQLPEEGLKFMVYLQKENIIDESGMPKERFSAEFPKEGPSILRIQQVVRGDSAAYFCASSPETGKAFFGQGTRLTVV.

The DNA for the CDR3 is TGTGCCAGCAGTTATCCGGACACTTTTGGGGGTGGCTACACCTTC. Protein product: CASSYPDTFGGGYTF. The V and J genes are TRBV28 and TRBJ1-2, with D maybe TRBD1 (5 bases). The CDR3 has 15 residues. Trimming took 4 bases from V and 7 from J, leaving 19 bases between them. Germline V gives CDR1 MDHEN, CDR2 SYDVKM.

In this sample, this clonotype turned up a few times. This sequence joins TRBV20-1 and TRBJ2-2, with a weak D call TRBD1 (6 bases). V was clipped by 2 bases and J by 2 bases, with 9 bases between them. The CDR3 extends over 14 amino acids. Germline lookup yields CDR1 DFQATT and CDR2 SNEGSKA (reference sequence). The CDR3 sequence is CSARPDRNTGELFF. Written as DNA, the CDR3 is TGCAGTGCTAGACCGGACAGAAACACCGGGGAGCTGTTTTTT.

This clonotype appeared many times. The CDR3 is CASKTGNQPQHF. CDR3 bases: TGTGCCAGCAAAACAGGGAATCAGCCCCAGCATTTT. The rearrangement uses TRBV28 and TRBJ1-5; D might be TRBD1 (6 bases). The V gene's germline CDR1 is MDHEN and CDR2 SYDVKM. Deletions cut 7 bases from V and 4 bases from J, with 8 bases between. The CDR3 sequence is 12 residues long.

This clonotype was picked up a small number of times. The gene calls are TRBV7-9 and TRBJ2-4; no definite D call. The ends were cut back, 5 bases at V and 0 bases at J, with 17 bases in the middle. The CDR3 covers 17 residues. Per the germline V gene, CDR1 is SEHNR and CDR2 is FQNEAQ (reference sequence). The CDR3 nucleotides read TGTGCCAGCAGCCCTAGACCGACTGAAGCAGCCAAAAACATTCAGTACTTC. It translates to CASSPRPTEAAKNIQYF.

This clonotype was observed many times. The rearrangement links TRBV28 to TRBJ2-2; D gene uncertain. This CDR3 comprises 11 residues. Germline values: CDR1 MDHEN, CDR2 SYDVKM. Trimming took 6 bases from V and 4 from J, leaving 3 bases between them. Here the CDR3 DNA reads TGTGCCAGCAGATTCACCGGGGAGCTGTTTTTT. Translating it yields CASRFTGELFF.

The chain couples TRBV6-1 to TRBJ2-6, with 10 bases fitting TRBD1. Unmatched junction bases numbered 6, after V lost 6 bases and J lost 1 base. The germline CDR1 and CDR2 sequences are MNHNS and SASEGT. This CDR3 spans 17 amino acids. The CDR3 loop is CASRNRDRGSGANVLTF. Here the CDR3 DNA reads TGTGCCAGCAGAAACCGGGACAGGGGATCTGGGGCCAACGTCCTGACTTTC.

The chain carries TRBV7-6 and TRBJ2-7, with D tentatively TRBD2 (5 bases). This CDR3 contains 14 residues. Per the germline V gene, CDR1 is SGHVS and CDR2 is FNYEAQ. V was clipped by 1 base and J by 7 bases, with 14 bases between them. The CDR3 is CASSLGGPSGEQYF. CDR3 in DNA: TGTGCCAGCAGCTTAGGAGGTCCCTCGGGGGAGCAGTACTTC.

The sample holds a few counts of this clonotype. The chain joins TRBV12-3 or TRBV12-4 to TRBJ1-1; 7 positions agree with TRBD1. The V and J ends lost 5 bases and 1 base, in that order; junction bases with no gene match: 10. This CDR3 is built from 16 residues. DNA of the CDR3: TGTGCCAGCAGTGAGGACAGGTACGGTGAGAACACTGAAGCTTTCTTT. This encodes CASSEDRYGENTEAFF.

This chain uses TRBV27 with TRBJ1-5; no clear D gene. V was pared by 1 base and J by 3 bases, with 10 bases between. The CDR3 spans 15 residues. Germline loops: CDR1 MNHEY, CDR2 SMNVEV (reference sequence). The CDR3 sequence is CASSLYGENNQPQHF. In DNA form, the CDR3 reads TGTGCCAGCAGTTTATACGGGGAAAACAATCAGCCCCAGCATTTT.

On this clonotype itself: One end of the junction fails to match germline, which may point to a read error. The chain carries TRBV3-1 and TRBJ1-4; possibly TRBD1 for D (5 bases). Germline CDR1 reads LGHDT; CDR2 reads YNNKEL (reference sequence). The length of the CDR3 is 15 residues. The CDR3 here is CASSQGVASNEKLFF. CDR3 coding DNA: TGTGCCAGCAGTCAAGGGGTTGCGTCTAATGAAAAACTGTTTTTT.

There are a few counts of this clonotype. The chain couples TRBV7-6 to TRBJ2-6, with 8 bases matching TRBD2. There are 17 residues in the CDR3. After removal of 5 bases from V and 0 bases from J, the junction contained 6 bases not matched to a gene. Looked up from germline, CDR1 is SGHVS and CDR2 is FNYEAQ. The CDR3 DNA is TGTGCCAGCAGCCCGTACGGGGGGGCCTCTGGGGCCAACGTCCTGACTTTC. Residues: CASSPYGGASGANVLTF.

The sample holds many counts of this clonotype. This chain uses TRBV28 with TRBJ1-5; D is ambiguous. The CDR3 extends over 18 amino acids. Trimming took 7 bases from V and 0 from J, leaving 22 bases between them. The germline gives CDR1 MDHEN, CDR2 SYDVKM. This chain's CDR3 is CASIPHRLLEDSNQPQHF. The CDR3 DNA is TGTGCCAGCATCCCACACAGACTATTAGAAGATAGCAATCAGCCCCAGCATTTT.

The V gene is TRBV10-3, the J gene TRBJ1-1; the match to TRBD1 covers 10 bases. J was trimmed by 3 bases and V by 5 bases; bases with no gene match: 6. The CDR3 length is 15 residues. Germline CDR1 reads ENHRY; CDR2 reads SYGVKD. This CDR3 reads CAISPRTGGYTEAFF. CDR3 nucleotides: TGTGCCATCAGTCCTAGGACAGGGGGTTACACTGAAGCTTTCTTT.

The gene calls are TRBV29-1 and TRBJ1-1, with D possibly matching TRBD1 (6 bases). The V gene's germline CDR1 is SQVTM and CDR2 ANQGSEA. The CDR3 loop spans 14 amino acids. V lost 1 base, J lost 4 bases, and 13 bases lay in between. The CDR3 region is CSVEVSGGSTEAFF. DNA for the CDR3: TGCAGCGTTGAAGTATCCGGGGGCTCCACTGAAGCTTTCTTT.

This chain connects TRBV10-3 to TRBJ1-4, with 7 bases lining up with TRBD1. CDR1 and CDR2 (germline): ENHRY, SYGVKD. This CDR3 spans 13 amino acids. The trim removed 6 bases at V and 4 bases at J, leaving 2 bases unmatched. Here the CDR3 DNA reads TGTGCCATCAGGGGGACAGATAATGAAAAACTGTTTTTT. Translating gives CAIRGTDNEKLFF.

This clonotype has a count of ten or more. The V and J genes are TRBV2 and TRBJ1-2; 10 bases are a match to TRBD1. The CDR3 length is 16 residues. Trimming at V came to 5 bases and at J to 8 bases, leaving 14 bases not matched to a gene. Germline CDR1 is SNHLY and CDR2 is FYNNEI. In DNA, the CDR3 is TGTGCCAGCAGTCGGGACAGGGGATCCCCGACGGGGGGCTACACCTTC. Translation: CASSRDRGSPTGGYTF.

V usage is TRBV6-2 or TRBV6-3 and J usage is TRBJ2-5; D ambiguous. Trimming removed 4 bases at V and 7 bases at J, with 22 bases between. The CDR3 totals 16 residues. Germline values: CDR1 MNHEY, CDR2 SVGEGT. CDR3 DNA sequence: TGTGCCAGCAGTTCCCGTAAGGTAGCCGACCCCGGGACCCAGTACTTC. This codes for CASSSRKVADPGTQYF.

This clonotype showed up many times. V and J are TRBV5-1 and TRBJ1-5; 9 bases align to TRBD1. Unmatched junction bases numbered 7, after V lost 5 bases and J lost 7 bases. The germline CDR1 and CDR2 sequences are SGHRS and YFSETQ. This CDR3 has 14 amino acids. The CDR3 reads CASRETGGGQPQHF. The CDR3 bases are TGCGCCAGCAGAGAAACAGGGGGCGGACAGCCCCAGCATTTT.